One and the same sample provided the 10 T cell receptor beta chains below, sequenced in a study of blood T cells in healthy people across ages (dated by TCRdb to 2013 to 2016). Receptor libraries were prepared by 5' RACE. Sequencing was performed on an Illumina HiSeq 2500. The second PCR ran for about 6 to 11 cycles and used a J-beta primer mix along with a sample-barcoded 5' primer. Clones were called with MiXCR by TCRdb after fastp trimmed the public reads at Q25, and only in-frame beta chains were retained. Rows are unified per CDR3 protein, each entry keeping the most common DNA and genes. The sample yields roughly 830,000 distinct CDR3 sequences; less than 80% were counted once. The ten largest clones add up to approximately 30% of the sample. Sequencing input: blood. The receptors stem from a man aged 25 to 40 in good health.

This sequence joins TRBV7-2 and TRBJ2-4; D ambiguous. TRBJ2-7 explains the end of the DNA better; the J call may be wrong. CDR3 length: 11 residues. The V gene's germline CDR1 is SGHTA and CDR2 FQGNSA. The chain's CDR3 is CASSSNHEQYF. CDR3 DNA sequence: TGTGCCAGCAGTTCAAACCACGAGCAGTACTTC.

CDR3 DNA: TGTGCCAGCAGCCACAGACAGGTTAACAATGAGCAGTTCTTC. Translated: CASSHRQVNNEQFF. The rearrangement uses TRBV14 and TRBJ2-1; D possibly corresponds to TRBD1 (6 bases). In germline, CDR1 is SGHDN, CDR2 FVKESK. The length of the CDR3 is 14 residues. The V and J ends lost 3 bases and 5 bases respectively, with 11 bases between them.

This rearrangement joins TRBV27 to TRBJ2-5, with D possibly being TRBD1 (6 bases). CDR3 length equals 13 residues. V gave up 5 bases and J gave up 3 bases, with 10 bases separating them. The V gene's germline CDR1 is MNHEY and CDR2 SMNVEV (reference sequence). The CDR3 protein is CASSGPGEETQYF. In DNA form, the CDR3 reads TGTGCCAGCAGTGGGCCAGGGGAAGAGACCCAGTACTTC.

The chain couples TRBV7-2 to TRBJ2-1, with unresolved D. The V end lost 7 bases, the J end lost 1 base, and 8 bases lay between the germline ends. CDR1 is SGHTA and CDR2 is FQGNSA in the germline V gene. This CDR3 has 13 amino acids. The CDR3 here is CASNGFSYNEQFF. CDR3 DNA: TGTGCCAGCAACGGATTTTCCTACAATGAGCAGTTCTTC.

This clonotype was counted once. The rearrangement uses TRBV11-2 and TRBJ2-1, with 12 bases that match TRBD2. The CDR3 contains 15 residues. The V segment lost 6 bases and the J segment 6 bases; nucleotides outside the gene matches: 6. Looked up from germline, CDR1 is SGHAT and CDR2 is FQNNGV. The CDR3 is CASRRLAGVGNEQFF. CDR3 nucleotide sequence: TGTGCCAGCAGGAGACTAGCGGGGGTCGGCAATGAGCAGTTCTTC.

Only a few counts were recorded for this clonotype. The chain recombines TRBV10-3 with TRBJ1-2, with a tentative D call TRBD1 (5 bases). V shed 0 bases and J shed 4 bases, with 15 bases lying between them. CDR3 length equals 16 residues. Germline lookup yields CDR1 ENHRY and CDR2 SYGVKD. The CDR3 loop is CAISESVGPPGYGYTF. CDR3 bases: TGTGCCATCAGTGAGTCGGTGGGGCCTCCGGGCTATGGCTACACCTTC.

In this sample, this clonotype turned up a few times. The CDR3 loop is CASSLGSGAGETQYF. CDR3 sequence (DNA): TGTGCCAGCAGTTTGGGTTCCGGGGCAGGAGAGACCCAGTACTTC. The chain has TRBV12-3 or TRBV12-4 and TRBJ2-5, with D perhaps given as TRBD1 or TRBD2 (5 bases each). The CDR3 contains 15 residues. V dropped 3 bases and J dropped 4 bases, with 15 bases sitting between them.

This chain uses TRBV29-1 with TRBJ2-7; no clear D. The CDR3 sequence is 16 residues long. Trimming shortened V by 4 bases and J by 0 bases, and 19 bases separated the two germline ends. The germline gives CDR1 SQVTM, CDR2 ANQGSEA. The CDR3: CSVGGLWERGSYEQYF. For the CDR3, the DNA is TGCAGCGTTGGGGGTTTGTGGGAACGTGGCTCCTACGAGCAGTACTTC.

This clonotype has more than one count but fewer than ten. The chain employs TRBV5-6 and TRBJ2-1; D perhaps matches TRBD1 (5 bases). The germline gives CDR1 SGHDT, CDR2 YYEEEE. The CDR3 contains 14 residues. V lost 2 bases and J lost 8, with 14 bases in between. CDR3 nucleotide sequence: TGTGCCAGCAGCTTCGGAGACAGACGGGATGAGCAGTTCTTC. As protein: CASSFGDRRDEQFF.

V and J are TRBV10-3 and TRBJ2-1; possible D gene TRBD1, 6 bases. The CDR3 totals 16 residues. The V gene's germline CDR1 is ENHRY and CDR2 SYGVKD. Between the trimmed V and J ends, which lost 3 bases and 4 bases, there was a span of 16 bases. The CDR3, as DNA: TGTGCCATCAGTGACAGGACAGCCAGGCTGTACAATGAGCAGTTCTTC. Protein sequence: CAISDRTARLYNEQFF.